The 8 T cell receptor beta chains given below trace back to one sample, sequenced in a study of PD-L1 blockade in urothelial cancer. Assay: immunoSEQ multiplex PCR; the TCRdb copy retains only in-frame clones and omits some. The sample records about 37,000 clones, 82% being singletons. The sequenced sample was PBMCs, obtained around atezolizumab (anti-PD-L1) treatment. These receptors all stem from a man aged 55 to 70 with urothelial cancer.

This clone was counted only a few times. In nucleotides, the CDR3 is TGCGCCAGCAGTCTTCAGGGGGCGAAGGATAATTCACCCCTCCACTTT. This translates into CASSLQGAKDNSPLHF. The V and J genes are TRBV23-1 and TRBJ1-6; 8 nucleotides align to TRBD1. TRBV23-1 is filed as an ORF, its function uncertain. Trimming cost V 4 bases and J 5 bases; bases outside gene matches: 7. CDR3 length: 16 residues.

The V and J genes are TRBV25-1 and TRBJ2-7; 10 bases fit TRBD1. Germline V gene lookup returns CDR1 MGHDK and CDR2 SYGVNS. This CDR3 is built from 13 residues. J gave up 2 bases and V 7 bases, and 2 bases lay outside the gene matches. This chain's CDR3 is CASTGTGAYEQYF. CDR3 coding DNA: TGTGCCAGCACCGGGACAGGGGCCTACGAGCAGTACTTC.

As DNA, the CDR3 is TGTGCCAGCAGCGTAGACGCCCTTCAGGGCGAGCAGTACTTC. Translated, it gives CASSVDALQGEQYF. This chain links TRBV9 with TRBJ2-7; the D gene is possibly TRBD1 (5 bases). From germline, CDR1 is SGDLS and CDR2 YYNGEE. The CDR3 runs 14 residues. The V gene lost 0 bases and the J gene lost 6 bases, with 13 bases spanning the gap.

The chain couples TRBV2 to TRBJ1-6; tentatively, D is TRBD1 (5 bases). The germline V gene has CDR1 SNHLY and CDR2 FYNNEI. The V end was cut by 2 bases, the J end by 14 bases, with 16 bases between. The CDR3 is made up of 14 amino acids. CDR3 sequence reads: CASSENFAGRALHF. The CDR3 DNA follows: TGTGCCAGCAGTGAAAACTTTGCAGGGAGGGCCCTCCACTTT.

The chain employs TRBV11-2 and TRBJ1-1; the D gene is possibly TRBD1 (5 bases). The CDR3 length is 15 residues. Per germline, CDR1 SGHAT and CDR2 FQNNGV. V lost 1 base and J 8 bases, leaving 17 bases between the germline ends. The DNA of the CDR3 is TGTGCCAGCAGCTTAGGACCCTCCGACAGCACCGAAGCTTTCTTT. Its protein is CASSLGPSDSTEAFF.

This clone was detected only a few times. The chain is built from TRBV5-8 and TRBJ1-5, with 11 positions matching TRBD1. The CDR3 totals 15 residues. Germline CDR1 SGHTS, CDR2 YDEGEE. V gave up 4 bases and J gave up 6 bases; unmatched junction bases: 6. CDR3 protein: CASSLRTGGVQPQHF. The DNA for the CDR3 is TGTGCCAGCAGCCTTAGGACAGGGGGCGTTCAGCCCCAGCATTTT.

This clone was picked up one time. V is TRBV2 and J is TRBJ1-1, with 7 bases identical to TRBD1. The CDR3 length is 16 residues. Germline V gene sequence: CDR1 SNHLY, CDR2 FYNNEI. Trimming at V came to 3 bases and at J to 8 bases, leaving 15 bases not matched to a gene. CDR3 sequence reads: CASSEGPGGKREEAFF. The DNA for the CDR3 is TGTGCCAGCAGTGAGGGTCCAGGGGGGAAGAGGGAAGAAGCTTTCTTT.

The chain has TRBV28 and TRBJ1-5; TRBD1 matches 7 bases. This CDR3 is built from 15 residues. The trim removed 6 bases at V and 3 bases at J, leaving 8 bases unmatched. CDR1 and CDR2 (germline): MDHEN, SYDVKM. The CDR3 spells CASSRWQGDNQPQHF. The CDR3 DNA reads as TGTGCCAGCAGCCGGTGGCAGGGGGACAATCAGCCCCAGCATTTT.